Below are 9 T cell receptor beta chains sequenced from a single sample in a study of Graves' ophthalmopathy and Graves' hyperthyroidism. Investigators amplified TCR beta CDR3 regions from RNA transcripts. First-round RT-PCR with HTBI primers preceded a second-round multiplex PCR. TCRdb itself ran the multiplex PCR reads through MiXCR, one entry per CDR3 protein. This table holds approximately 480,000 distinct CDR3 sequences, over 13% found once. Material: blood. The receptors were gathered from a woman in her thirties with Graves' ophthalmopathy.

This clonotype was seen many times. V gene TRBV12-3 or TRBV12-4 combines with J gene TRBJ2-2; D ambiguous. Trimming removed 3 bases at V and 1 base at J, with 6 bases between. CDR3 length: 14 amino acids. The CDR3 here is CASSFRRNTGELFF. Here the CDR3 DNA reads TGTGCCAGCAGTTTCAGACGGAACACCGGGGAGCTGTTTTTT.

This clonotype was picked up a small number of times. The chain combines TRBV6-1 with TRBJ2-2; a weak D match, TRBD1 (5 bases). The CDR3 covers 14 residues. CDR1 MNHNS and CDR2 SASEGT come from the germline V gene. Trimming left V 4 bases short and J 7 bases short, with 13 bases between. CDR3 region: CASSAHTGGGELFF. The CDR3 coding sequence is TGTGCCAGCAGTGCCCACACAGGTGGCGGGGAGCTGTTTTTT.

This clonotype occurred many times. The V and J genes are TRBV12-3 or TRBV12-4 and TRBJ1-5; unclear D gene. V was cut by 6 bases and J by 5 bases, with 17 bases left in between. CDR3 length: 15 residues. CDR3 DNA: TGTGCCAGCAGCCTTAGTCCCGGACGGGATCAGCCCCAGCATTTT. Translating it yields CASSLSPGRDQPQHF.

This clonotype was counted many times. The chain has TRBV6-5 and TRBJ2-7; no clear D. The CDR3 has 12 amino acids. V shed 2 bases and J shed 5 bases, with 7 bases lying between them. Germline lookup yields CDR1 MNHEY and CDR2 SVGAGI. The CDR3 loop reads CASSYTPHEQYF. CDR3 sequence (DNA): TGTGCCAGCAGTTACACACCCCACGAGCAGTACTTC.

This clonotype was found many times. DNA of the CDR3: TGTGCCAGCAGCTCTGGACGTATTTCTAGCTCCTACGAGCAGTACTTC. This sequence encodes CASSSGRISSSYEQYF. This chain links TRBV12-3 or TRBV12-4 with TRBJ2-7, with D uncertain. V lost 6 bases, J lost 0 bases, and 18 bases lay in between. CDR3 length: 16 residues.

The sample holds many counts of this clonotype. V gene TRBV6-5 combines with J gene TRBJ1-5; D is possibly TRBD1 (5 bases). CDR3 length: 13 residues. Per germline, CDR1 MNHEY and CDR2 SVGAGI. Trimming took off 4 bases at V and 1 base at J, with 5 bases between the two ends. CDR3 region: CASSWGSNQPQHF. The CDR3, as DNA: TGTGCCAGCAGTTGGGGGAGCAATCAGCCCCAGCATTTT.

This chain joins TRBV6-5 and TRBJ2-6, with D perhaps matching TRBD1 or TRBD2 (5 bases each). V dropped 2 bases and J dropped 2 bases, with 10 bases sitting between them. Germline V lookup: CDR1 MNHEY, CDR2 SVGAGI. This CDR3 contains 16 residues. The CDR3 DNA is TGTGCCAGCAGTTACGGGGGAGCCCCTGGGGCCAACGTCCTGACTTTC. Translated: CASSYGGAPGANVLTF.

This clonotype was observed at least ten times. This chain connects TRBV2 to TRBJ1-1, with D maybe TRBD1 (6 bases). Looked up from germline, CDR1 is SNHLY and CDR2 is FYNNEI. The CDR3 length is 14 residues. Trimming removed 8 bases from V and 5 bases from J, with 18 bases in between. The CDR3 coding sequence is TGTGCCAGCGAACAGGGTCGTCAGTGGACTGAAGCTTTCTTT. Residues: CASEQGRQWTEAFF.

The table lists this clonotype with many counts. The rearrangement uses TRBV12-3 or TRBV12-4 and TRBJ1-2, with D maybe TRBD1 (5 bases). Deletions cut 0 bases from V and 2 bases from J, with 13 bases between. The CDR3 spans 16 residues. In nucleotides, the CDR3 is TGTGCCAGCAGTTTAGCGGGGGGGGGATCCAACTATGGCTACACCTTC. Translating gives CASSLAGGGSNYGYTF.